One T cell receptor beta chain is described in this entry. Its specificity is not known. The data are from a study of a mutant IDH1 vaccine in newly diagnosed glioma. For the study at large: Vaccination began 4-6 weeks post radiotherapy alone, or with temozolomide cycles. The sex distribution of treated patients was 62.5% male and around 40% female, with a mean age of around 43 years. Therapy received beforehand was radiotherapy, temozolomide, or both, with most patients given both.

The data were produced by immunoSEQ multiplex PCR, yet TCRdb's version contains in-frame clones alone and is incomplete. The sample gives approximately 50,000 clones, roughly 91% of which show up once; around 5.4% is in the top ten. This CDR3 has 12 residues. V dropped 6 bases and J dropped 5; count of bases not matched to a gene: 3. Germline values: CDR1 ENHRY, CDR2 SYGVKD. Time point in this sample: week 35, safety follow-up. A 20-mer mutant IDH1 peptide at 300 ug was injected subcutaneously with topical imiquimod. Eight vaccinations reached patients in weeks 1, 3, 5, 7, 11, 15, 19 and 23. The chain recombines TRBV10-3 with TRBJ2-7; 8 bases line up with TRBD2. The receptor comes from a woman aged 40 to 55 with glioma. Sequences were derived from PBMCs, sampled from a glioma patient whose treatment included an IDH1 peptide vaccine. The CDR3 DNA is TGTGCCATCAGGGGGACTAGGCACGAGCAGTACTTC. This translates into CAIRGTRHEQYF.